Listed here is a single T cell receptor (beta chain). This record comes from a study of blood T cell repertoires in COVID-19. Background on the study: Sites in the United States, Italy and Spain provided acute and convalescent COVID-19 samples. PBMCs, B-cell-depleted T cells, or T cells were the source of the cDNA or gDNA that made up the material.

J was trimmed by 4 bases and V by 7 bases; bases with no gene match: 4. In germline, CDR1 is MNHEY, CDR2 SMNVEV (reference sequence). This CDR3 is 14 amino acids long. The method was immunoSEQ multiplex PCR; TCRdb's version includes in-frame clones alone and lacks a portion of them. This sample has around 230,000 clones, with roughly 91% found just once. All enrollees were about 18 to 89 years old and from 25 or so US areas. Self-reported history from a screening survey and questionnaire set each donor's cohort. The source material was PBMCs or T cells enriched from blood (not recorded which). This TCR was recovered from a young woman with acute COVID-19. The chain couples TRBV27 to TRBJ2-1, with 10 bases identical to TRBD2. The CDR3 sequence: CASKEAGGYNEQFF. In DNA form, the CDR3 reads TGTGCCAGCAAGGAAGCGGGGGGGTACAATGAGCAGTTCTTC.